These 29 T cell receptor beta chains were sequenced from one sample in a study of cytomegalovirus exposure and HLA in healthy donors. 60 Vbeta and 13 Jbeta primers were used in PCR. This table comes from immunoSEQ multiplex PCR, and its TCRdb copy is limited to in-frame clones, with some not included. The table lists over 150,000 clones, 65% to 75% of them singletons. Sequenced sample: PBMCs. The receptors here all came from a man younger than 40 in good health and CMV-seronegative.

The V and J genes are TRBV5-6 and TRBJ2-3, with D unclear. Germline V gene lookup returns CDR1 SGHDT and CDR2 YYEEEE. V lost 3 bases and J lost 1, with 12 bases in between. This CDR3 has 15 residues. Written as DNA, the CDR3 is TGTGCCAGCAGCTCGACTCCGACGGGCACAGATACGCAGTATTTT. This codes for CASSSTPTGTDTQYF.

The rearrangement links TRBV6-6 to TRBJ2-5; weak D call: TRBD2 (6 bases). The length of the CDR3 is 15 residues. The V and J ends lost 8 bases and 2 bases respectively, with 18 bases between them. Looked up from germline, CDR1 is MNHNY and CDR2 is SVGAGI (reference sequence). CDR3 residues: CASSLGLPGQETQYF. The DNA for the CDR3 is TGTGCCAGCTCATTGGGACTTCCCGGACAAGAGACCCAGTACTTC.

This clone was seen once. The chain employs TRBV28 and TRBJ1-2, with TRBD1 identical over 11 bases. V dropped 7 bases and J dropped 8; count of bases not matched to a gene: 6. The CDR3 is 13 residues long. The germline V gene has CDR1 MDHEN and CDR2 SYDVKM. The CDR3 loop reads CASTTDRGRGYTF. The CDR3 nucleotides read TGTGCCAGCACCACGGACAGGGGGCGCGGCTACACCTTC.

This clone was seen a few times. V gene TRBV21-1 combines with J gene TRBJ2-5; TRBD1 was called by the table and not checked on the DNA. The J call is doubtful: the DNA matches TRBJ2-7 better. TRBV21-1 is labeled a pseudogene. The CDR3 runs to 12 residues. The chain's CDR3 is CASSKDRGEQYF. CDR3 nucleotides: TGTGCCAGCAGCAAAGACAGGGGCGAGCAGTACTTC.

CDR3 region: CASMWHRESPLHF. CDR3 coding DNA: TGTGCCAGCATGTGGCACCGGGAATCACCCCTCCACTTT. The chain couples TRBV6-1 to TRBJ1-6; D remains ambiguous. CDR3 length: 13 residues. Germline V lookup: CDR1 MNHNS, CDR2 SASEGT. Deletions cut 7 bases from V and 10 bases from J, with 14 bases between.

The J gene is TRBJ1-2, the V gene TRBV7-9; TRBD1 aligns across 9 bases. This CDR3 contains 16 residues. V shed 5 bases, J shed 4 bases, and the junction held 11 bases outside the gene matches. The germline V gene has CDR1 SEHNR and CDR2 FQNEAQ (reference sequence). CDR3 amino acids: CASSRNPGQGTYGYTF. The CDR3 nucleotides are TGTGCCAGCAGCCGTAATCCGGGACAGGGAACCTATGGCTACACCTTC.

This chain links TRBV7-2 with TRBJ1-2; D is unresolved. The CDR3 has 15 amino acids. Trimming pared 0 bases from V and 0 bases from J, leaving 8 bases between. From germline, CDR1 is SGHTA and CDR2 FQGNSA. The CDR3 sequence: CASSLARVTNYGYTF. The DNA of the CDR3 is TGTGCCAGCAGCTTAGCCCGGGTAACTAACTATGGCTACACCTTC.

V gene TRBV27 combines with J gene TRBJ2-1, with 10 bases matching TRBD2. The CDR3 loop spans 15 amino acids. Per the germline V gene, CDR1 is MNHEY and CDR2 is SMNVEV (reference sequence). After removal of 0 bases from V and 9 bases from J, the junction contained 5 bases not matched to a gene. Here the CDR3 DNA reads TGTGCCAGCAGTTTATCGGCTAGCGGGGGAGTTGAGCAGTTCTTC. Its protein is CASSLSASGGVEQFF.

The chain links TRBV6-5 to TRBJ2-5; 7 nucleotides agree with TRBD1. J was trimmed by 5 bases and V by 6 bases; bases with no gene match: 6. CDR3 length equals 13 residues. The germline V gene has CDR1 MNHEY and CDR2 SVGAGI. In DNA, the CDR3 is TGTGCCAGCAGCCCGACAGGGCTGGAGACCCAGTACTTC. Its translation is CASSPTGLETQYF.

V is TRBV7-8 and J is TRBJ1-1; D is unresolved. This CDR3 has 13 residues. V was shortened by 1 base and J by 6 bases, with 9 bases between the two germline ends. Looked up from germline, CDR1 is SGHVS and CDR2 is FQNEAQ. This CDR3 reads CASSLDYESEAFF. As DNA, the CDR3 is TGTGCCAGCAGCTTAGACTATGAGTCTGAAGCTTTCTTT.

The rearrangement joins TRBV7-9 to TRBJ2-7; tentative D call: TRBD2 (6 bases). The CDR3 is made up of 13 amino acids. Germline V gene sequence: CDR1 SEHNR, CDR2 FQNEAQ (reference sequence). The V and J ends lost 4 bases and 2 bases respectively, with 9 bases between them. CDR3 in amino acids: CASSWDSPYEQYF. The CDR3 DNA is TGTGCCAGCAGCTGGGACTCCCCCTACGAGCAGTACTTC.

The CDR3: CASSQDRQGAGGYTF. CDR3 nucleotides: TGCGCCAGCAGCCAGGATCGACAGGGAGCGGGCGGCTACACCTTC. The chain carries TRBV4-1 and TRBJ1-2; the match to TRBD1 covers 7 bases. Germline CDR1 is MGHRA and CDR2 is YSYEKL. V trimming: 3 bases; J trimming: 8 bases; junction bases outside the gene matches: 12. This CDR3 contains 15 residues.

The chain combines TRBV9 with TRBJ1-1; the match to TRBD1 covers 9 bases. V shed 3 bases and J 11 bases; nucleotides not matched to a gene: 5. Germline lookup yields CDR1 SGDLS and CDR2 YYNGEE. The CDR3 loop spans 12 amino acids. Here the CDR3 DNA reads TGTGCCAGCAGCGGACAGGGGGGTCGGGCTTTCTTT. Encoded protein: CASSGQGGRAFF.

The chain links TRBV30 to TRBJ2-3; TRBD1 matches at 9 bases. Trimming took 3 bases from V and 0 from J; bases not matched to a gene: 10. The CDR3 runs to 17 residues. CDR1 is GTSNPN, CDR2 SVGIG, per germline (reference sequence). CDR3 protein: CAWRAGGTGFSTDTQYF. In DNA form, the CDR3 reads TGTGCCTGGAGGGCAGGGGGGACAGGGTTTAGCACAGATACGCAGTATTTT.

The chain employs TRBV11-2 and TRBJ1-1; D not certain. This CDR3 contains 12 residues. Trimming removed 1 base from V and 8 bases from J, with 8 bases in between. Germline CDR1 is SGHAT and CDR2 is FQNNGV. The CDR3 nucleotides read TGTGCCAGCAGCTTAGGATCTAGGGAAGCTTTCTTT. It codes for CASSLGSREAFF.

The CDR3 bases are TGTGCCAGCAGTTTATCATCCGGACAGCCCTACGAGCAGTACTTC. This translates into CASSLSSGQPYEQYF. The chain couples TRBV27 to TRBJ2-7; a possible D gene is TRBD1 (6 bases). The V and J ends lost 0 bases and 2 bases respectively, with 11 bases between them. The V gene's germline CDR1 is MNHEY and CDR2 SMNVEV (reference sequence). The length of the CDR3 is 15 residues.

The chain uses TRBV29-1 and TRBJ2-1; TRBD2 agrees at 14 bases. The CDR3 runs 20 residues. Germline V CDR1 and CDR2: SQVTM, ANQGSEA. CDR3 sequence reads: CGALRNRGTSGRTTYNEQFF. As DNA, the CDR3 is TGCGGCGCCCTACGCAACCGAGGGACTAGCGGGAGAACGACCTACAATGAGCAGTTCTTC.

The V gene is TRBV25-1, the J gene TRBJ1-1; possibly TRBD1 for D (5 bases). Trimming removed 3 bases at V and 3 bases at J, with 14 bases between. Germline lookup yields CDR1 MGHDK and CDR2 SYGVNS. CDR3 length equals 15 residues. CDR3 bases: TGTGCCAGCAGTGAGGGCAACAGGATGGACACTGAAGCTTTCTTT. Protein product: CASSEGNRMDTEAFF.

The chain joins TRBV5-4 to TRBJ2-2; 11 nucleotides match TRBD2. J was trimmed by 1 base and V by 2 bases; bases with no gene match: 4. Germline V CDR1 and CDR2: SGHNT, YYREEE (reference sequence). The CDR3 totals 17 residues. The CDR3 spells CASSFPGLAENTGELFF. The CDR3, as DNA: TGTGCCAGCAGCTTCCCGGGACTAGCGGAGAACACCGGGGAGCTGTTTTTT.

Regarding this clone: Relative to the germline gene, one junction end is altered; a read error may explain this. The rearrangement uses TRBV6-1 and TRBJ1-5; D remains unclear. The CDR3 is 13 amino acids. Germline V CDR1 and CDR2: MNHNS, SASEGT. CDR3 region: CASSEHSNQPQNF. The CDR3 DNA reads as TGTGCCAGCAGTGAGCATAGCAATCAGCCCCAGAATTTT.

In DNA, the CDR3 is TGTGCCAGCAGCGCACCGGGACAGACTTACGAGCAGTACTTC. Translation gives CASSAPGQTYEQYF. The chain has TRBV7-2 and TRBJ2-7, with TRBD1 matching over 7 bases. Germline V gene sequence: CDR1 SGHTA, CDR2 FQGNSA. The junction had 8 bases not matched to a gene; V was cut back by 5 bases and J by 4 bases. The length of the CDR3 is 14 residues.

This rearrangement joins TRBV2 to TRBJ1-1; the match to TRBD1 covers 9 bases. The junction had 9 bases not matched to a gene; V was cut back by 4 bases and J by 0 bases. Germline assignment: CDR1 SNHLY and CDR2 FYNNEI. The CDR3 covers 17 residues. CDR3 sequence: CASSGIQGANMNTEAFF. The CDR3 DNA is TGTGCCAGCAGTGGGATACAGGGGGCGAATATGAACACTGAAGCTTTCTTT.

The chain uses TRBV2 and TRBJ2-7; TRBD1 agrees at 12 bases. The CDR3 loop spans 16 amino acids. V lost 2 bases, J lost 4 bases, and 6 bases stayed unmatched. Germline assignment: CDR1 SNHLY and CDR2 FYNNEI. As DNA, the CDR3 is TGTGCCAGCAGTGAATTCCTGGGACAGGGGGCTTACGAGCAGTACTTC. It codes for CASSEFLGQGAYEQYF.

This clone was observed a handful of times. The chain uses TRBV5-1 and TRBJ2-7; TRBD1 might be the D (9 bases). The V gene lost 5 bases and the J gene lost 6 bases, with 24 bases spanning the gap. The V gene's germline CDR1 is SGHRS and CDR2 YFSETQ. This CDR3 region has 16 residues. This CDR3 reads CASSRDSGTGSVEQYF. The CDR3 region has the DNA TGCGCCAGCAGTCGGGATAGCGGGACAGGGTCTGTCGAGCAGTACTTC.

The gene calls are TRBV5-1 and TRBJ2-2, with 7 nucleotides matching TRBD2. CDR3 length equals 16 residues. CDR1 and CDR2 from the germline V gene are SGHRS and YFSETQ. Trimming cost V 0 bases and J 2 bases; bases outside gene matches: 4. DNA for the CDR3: TGCGCCAGCAGCTTGGACGGGGGGTCTAACACCGGGGAGCTGTTTTTT. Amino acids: CASSLDGGSNTGELFF.

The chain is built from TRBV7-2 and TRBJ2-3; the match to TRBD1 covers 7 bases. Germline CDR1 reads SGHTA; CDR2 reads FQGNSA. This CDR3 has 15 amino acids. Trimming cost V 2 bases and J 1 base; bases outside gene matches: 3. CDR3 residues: CASSLRTGGTDTQYF. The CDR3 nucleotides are TGTGCCAGCAGCTTACGGACAGGAGGCACAGATACGCAGTATTTT. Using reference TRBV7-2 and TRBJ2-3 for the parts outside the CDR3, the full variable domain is GAGVSQSPSNKVTEKGKDVELRCDPISGHTALYWYRQSLGQGLEFLIYFQGNSAPDKSGLPSDRFSAERTGGSVSTLTIQRTQQEDSAVYLCASSLRTGGTDTQYFGPGTRLTVL.

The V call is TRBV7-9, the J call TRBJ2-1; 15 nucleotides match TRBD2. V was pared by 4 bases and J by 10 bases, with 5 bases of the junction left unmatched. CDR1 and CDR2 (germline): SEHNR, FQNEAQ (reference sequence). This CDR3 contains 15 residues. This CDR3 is CASSSGTSGGREQFF. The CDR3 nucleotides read TGTGCCAGCAGCTCGGGGACTAGCGGGGGGAGGGAGCAGTTCTTC.

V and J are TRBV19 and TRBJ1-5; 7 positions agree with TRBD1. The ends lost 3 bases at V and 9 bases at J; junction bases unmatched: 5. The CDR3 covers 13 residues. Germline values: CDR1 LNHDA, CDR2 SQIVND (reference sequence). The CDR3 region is CASSINRGSPQHF. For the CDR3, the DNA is TGTGCCAGTAGTATCAACAGGGGATCGCCCCAGCATTTT.

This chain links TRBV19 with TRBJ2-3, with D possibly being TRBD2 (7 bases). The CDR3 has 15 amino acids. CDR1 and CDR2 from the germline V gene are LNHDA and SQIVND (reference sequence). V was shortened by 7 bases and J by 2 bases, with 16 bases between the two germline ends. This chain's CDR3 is CASTPGGGLTDTQYF. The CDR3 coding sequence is TGTGCCAGTACCCCGGGCGGGGGCCTCACAGATACGCAGTATTTT.